Included here is one T cell receptor gamma chain sequence, with context. Its antigen is currently not known. The germline gene is not matched at one end of the junction; a read error may be the cause. Sequencer: Illumina MiSeq. Public reads were reanalyzed in TCRdb with CATT, and rows carrying the same DNA were merged afterwards. Recorded for this sample are 910 or so gamma-chain clones; approximately 70% of them occurred a single time. The ten largest clonotypes hold under 30% of the sample. The germline V gene encodes CDR1 GITISATS and CDR2 ISYDGTV (reference sequence). Counted from cysteine to phenylalanine, this CDR3 has 16 amino acids. The only DNA kept is the CDR3, 48 bases in frame from the first base. This entry belongs to a study of gamma-delta chains in newborns, infants, children (dated by TCRdb to between 2018 and 2021). Some background on the complete study: In the study title, it is stated that polyclonal expansion of innate gammadelta T cells is driven by microbial exposure immediately after birth. The study examined the way microbial exposure affected innate gammadelta T cell populations in human newborns right after birth.

The sequence derives from a child who was a newborn, infant or young child, either healthy, febrile or measles-vaccinated (not recorded which). The chain is made from TRGV9 and TRGJP. No J gene was available from TCRdb, and it was assigned here by a germline match of the DNA. The sequenced sample consisted of blood. CDR3 region: CALLEERELGKKIKVF. The bases read TGTGCCTTGTTGGAGGAGAGGGAGTTGGGCAAAAAAATCAAGGTATTT.